The rows below give T cell receptor beta chains drawn from one sample of a study of technical replicates of blood from a few donors. Assay used: immunoSEQ multiplex PCR; TCRdb lists only in-frame clones, some missing. The sample has about 89,000 clones, approximately 96% seen once. The sample consisted of T cells isolated from PBMCs. The receptors here all came from a human donor in good health. Each CDR3 is given with its conserved first and last residue. The D gene is left open where the match is weak. For some rows the clone size is stated as once, few or many, or as a class when expanded; others skip it.

>TRBV27|TRBJ2-1|TRBD2|-
TGTGCCAGCAGTTTATTCCTCAGCGGGAGCGGAGAGCAGTTCTTC
CASSLFLSGSGEQFF
>TRBV5-6|TRBJ2-1|TRBD2|-
TGTGCCAGCAGCTTCCCCCCAGGACTAGCGGGGGGGAATGAGCAGTTCTTC
CASSFPPGLAGGNEQFF
>TRBV18|TRBJ1-6|-|-
TGTGCCACGAGCTTCGGGGGGGCCCTCCACTTT
CATSFGGALHF
>TRBV27|TRBJ1-3|-|-
TGTGCCAGCAAACGAACCGGTGCTGGAAACACCATATATTTT
CASKRTGAGNTIYF
>TRBV7-2|TRBJ2-7|-|-
TGTGCCAGCAGCCCTCGATGGGGCTTGGACTACGAGCAGTACTTC
CASSPRWGLDYEQYF
>TRBV18|TRBJ1-2|-|once
TGTGCCAGCTCACCTCAGGACAGCGATTATGGCTACACCTTC
CASSPQDSDYGYTF
>TRBV15|TRBJ1-5|-|-
TGTGCCACCAGCAGAGCTTCGGGGTATCAGCCCCAGCATTTT
CATSRASGYQPQHF
>TRBV30|TRBJ1-6|TRBD1|-
TGTGCCTGGAAGACAGGGGGTAATTCACCCCTCCACTTT
CAWKTGGNSPLHF
>TRBV27|TRBJ1-2|-|once
TGTGCCAGCAGTCCCAGGGACTTCTATGGCTACACCTTC
CASSPRDFYGYTF
>TRBV21-1|TRBJ1-5|-|-
TGTGCCAGCAGCAAATTCGGGACAGGGGGCAATCAGCCCCAGCATTTT
CASSKFGTGGNQPQHF
>TRBV7-9|TRBJ2-7|TRBD2|once
TGTGCCAGCAGCTTGTTTGCGGGAGCCTACGAGCAGTACTTC
CASSLFAGAYEQYF
>TRBV4-2|TRBJ2-7|-|-
TGTGCCAGCAGCCAAGCCGTCGCAGGGCCCTCCTACGAGCAGTACTTC
CASSQAVAGPSYEQYF
>TRBV5-4|TRBJ2-2|TRBD2|-
TGTGCCAGCAGCTTAGCGGGGGGAGGCGGGGAGCTGTTTTTT
CASSLAGGGGELFF
>TRBV4-1|TRBJ1-5|-|-
TGCGCCAGCAGCTCTCGGGAGCGCAATCAGCCCCAGCATTTT
CASSSRERNQPQHF
>TRBV4-1|TRBJ2-7|TRBD1|-
TGCGCCAGCAGCCAGAGACAGGGGTCTCCCTACGAGCAGTACTTC
CASSQRQGSPYEQYF
>TRBV7-9|TRBJ1-1|-|-
TGTGCCAGCAGCTCGTTAGGGGGCACTGAAGCTTTCTTT
CASSSLGGTEAFF
>TRBV27|TRBJ2-7|-|-
TGTGCCAGCAGTTTAAGCCCCAACTACGAGCAGTACTTC
CASSLSPNYEQYF
>TRBV7-9|TRBJ2-1|TRBD2|-
TGTGCCAGCAGCTTAGTAGCGGGGGGGTACAATGAGCAGTTCTTC
CASSLVAGGYNEQFF
>TRBV9|TRBJ2-1|TRBD2|-
TGTGCCAGCAGCGTAGTTGCAGCGGGAGTCTTCTACAATGAGCAGTTCTTC
CASSVVAAGVFYNEQFF
>TRBV9|TRBJ2-1|-|-
TGTGCCAGCAGCGTAGTGGGGGGGCACAATGAGCAGTTCTTC
CASSVVGGHNEQFF
>TRBV13|TRBJ2-5|-|-
TGTGCCAGCAGCTCGCATCGGGGGAGGACCCCTGAGACCCAGTACTTC
CASSSHRGRTPETQYF
>TRBV5-8|TRBJ2-5|TRBD2|-
TGTGCCAGCAGCTTTGGTCTAGCGGGGGGGGAGACCCAGTACTTC
CASSFGLAGGETQYF
>TRBV19|TRBJ2-2|TRBD2|-
TGTGCCAGTACCGCGGCGGGAGGCGGGAGGACTGGGGAGCTGTTTTTT
CASTAAGGGRTGELFF
>TRBV6-1|TRBJ1-2|TRBD1|once
TGTGCCAGCGGGGGGGGACAGGGGAACACCTTC
CASGGGQGNTF
>TRBV5-1|TRBJ2-1|TRBD2|-
TGCGCCAGCAGCTTCGGAGGACTAGCGTCCAATGAGCAGTTCTTC
CASSFGGLASNEQFF
>TRBV5-1|TRBJ2-2|TRBD2|-
TGCGCCTCTAAACGGGGGGGCGCCGCGAACACCGGGGAGCTGTTTTTT
CASKRGGAANTGELFF
>TRBV5-6|TRBJ1-5|TRBD1|-
TGTGCCAGCAGCTTGGCGGTGGACAGGGAAGATCAGCCCCAGCATTTT
CASSLAVDREDQPQHF
>TRBV7-9|TRBJ2-7|-|-
TGTGCCAGCAGCATACAGGGTAACGAGCAGTACTTC
CASSIQGNEQYF
>TRBV6-6|TRBJ1-3|-|-
TGTGCCAGCGGGCAGGGGCCGGGAAACACCATATATTTT
CASGQGPGNTIYF
>TRBV28|TRBJ1-5|-|-
TGTGCCAGCAGTTTTAAACAGAGCAATCAGCCCCAGCATTTT
CASSFKQSNQPQHF
>TRBV4-2|TRBJ2-1|TRBD1|-
TGTGCCAGCAGCCAAGATCCGACAGGGGGCAATGAGCAGTTCTTC
CASSQDPTGGNEQFF
>TRBV2|TRBJ1-1|TRBD1|-
TGTGCCAGCACCCCATTCCCCGGACAGGGTGTGGCTTTCTTT
CASTPFPGQGVAFF
>TRBV7-2|TRBJ2-7|-|-
TGTGCCAGCAGCCAGACTAGGAGCTCCTACGAGCAGTACTTC
CASSQTRSSYEQYF
>TRBV28|TRBJ2-7|TRBD2|-
TGTGCCAGCAGTGCACTAGCGGGAGTAGTTAGCGAGCAGTACTTC
CASSALAGVVSEQYF
>TRBV2|TRBJ2-2|TRBD2|-
TGTGCCAGCCTGGGGGGACTAGCGGGATTTTTTAGGAACACCGGGGAGCTGTTTTTT
CASLGGLAGFFRNTGELFF
>TRBV18|TRBJ1-4|TRBD1|-
TGTGCCAGCTCACCCTACTCGGGACAGGGTGAAAAACTGTTTTTT
CASSPYSGQGEKLFF
>TRBV7-9|TRBJ2-7|-|once
TGTGCCACCTCGCGGCAGGGGTTGGGGGAGCAGTACTTC
CATSRQGLGEQYF
>TRBV7-9|TRBJ1-2|-|few
TGTGCCAGCAGCTTTGGACAGCCCAGTGGCTACACCTTC
CASSFGQPSGYTF
>TRBV7-9|TRBJ1-2|-|-
TGTGCCAGCAGCGCCGGGGGGGCGTATGGCTACACCTTC
CASSAGGAYGYTF
>TRBV11-3|TRBJ2-1|TRBD1|-
TGTGCCAGCAGCTCCCTAGTGGGACAGGGGGTTCGGTTCTTC
CASSSLVGQGVRFF
>TRBV28|TRBJ1-2|-|-
TGTGCCAGCAGTTTCCATCTAGGGGCGAGAGGCTATGGCTACACCTTC
CASSFHLGARGYGYTF
>TRBV7-6|TRBJ2-7|-|-
TGTGCCAGCAGCTTAGCAGGCGGGTCCTACGAGCAGTACTTC
CASSLAGGSYEQYF
>TRBV30|TRBJ2-6|-|-
TGTGCCTGGGAGTCCTGGGCCAACGTCCTGACTTTC
CAWESWANVLTF
>TRBV7-7|TRBJ2-3|TRBD1|-
TGTGCTAGCAGCCCCTCCCAGGGGGCTTCCACAGATACGCAGTATTTT
CASSPSQGASTDTQYF
>TRBV5-8|TRBJ1-1|-|-
TGTGCCAGCAGCTTTACCCAGGACACTGAAGCTTTCTTT
CASSFTQDTEAFF
>TRBV6-5|TRBJ1-4|-|-
TGTGCCAGCAGTTACTTTGCGGGGACTAATGAAAAACTGTTTTTT
CASSYFAGTNEKLFF
>TRBV14|TRBJ2-1|TRBD2|-
TGTGCCAGCAGCTCGCGGGGGGCCATCTACAATGGGCAGTTCTTC
CASSSRGAIYNGQFF
>TRBV6-1|TRBJ1-4|TRBD1|-
TGTGCCAGCATGATGAGGACAGGGGGAAATGAAAAACTGTTTTTT
CASMMRTGGNEKLFF